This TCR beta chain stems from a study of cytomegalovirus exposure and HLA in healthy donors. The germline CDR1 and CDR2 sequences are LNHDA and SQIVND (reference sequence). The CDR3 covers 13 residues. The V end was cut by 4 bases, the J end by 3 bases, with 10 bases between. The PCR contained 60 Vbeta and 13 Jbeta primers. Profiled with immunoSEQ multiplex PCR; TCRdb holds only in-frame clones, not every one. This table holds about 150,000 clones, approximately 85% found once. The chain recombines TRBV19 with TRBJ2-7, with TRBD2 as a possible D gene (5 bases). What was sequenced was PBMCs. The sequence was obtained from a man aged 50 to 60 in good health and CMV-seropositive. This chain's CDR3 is CASSRSSLYEQYF. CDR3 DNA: TGTGCCAGTAGTAGGTCTAGCCTCTACGAGCAGTACTTC.